The next 18 T cell receptor beta chains were all read from a single sample in a study of T cells in women clearing cervical HPV infection. Some clones are missing from TCRdb's copy, which holds only in-frame ones; the method was immunoSEQ multiplex PCR. The table lists about 39,000 clones. Sequencing used blood buffy coat. The receptors stem from a woman aged 18 to 75 with a cervical HPV16 infection that either progressed to CIN3+ or cleared (not recorded which).

A word on this clone: From the germline J gene comes the end of the CDR3, since the read stops 3 residues before it. This chain uses TRBV29-1 with TRBJ1-2, with 8 positions matching TRBD1. J gave up 4 bases and V 3 bases, and 13 bases lay outside the gene matches. There are 16 residues in the CDR3. The germline V gene encodes CDR1 SQVTM and CDR2 ANQGSEA. Incomplete CDR3 DNA: TGCAGCGTTGAGGGGGCGCAGGGGGCGCGTAGCTATGGC. Translating gives CSVEGAQGARSYG. The whole CDR3 is CSVEGAQGARSYGYTF.

A remark on this clone: The CDR3 extends 3 residues past the end of the read, so its final part is completed from the germline J gene. The rearrangement uses TRBV19 and TRBJ1-1; 8 bases are shared with TRBD1. CDR1 and CDR2 from the germline V gene are LNHDA and SQIVND (reference sequence). Trimming cost V 5 bases and J 4 bases; bases outside gene matches: 9. The CDR3 extends over 15 amino acids. Incomplete CDR3 DNA: TGTGCCAGTAGTCCTCGGACAGGGACAGGCACTGAA. Translating it yields CASSPRTGTGTE. The full-length CDR3 reads as CASSPRTGTGTEAFF. The full variable domain, rest sourced from reference TRBV19 and TRBJ1-1, is DGGITQSPKYLFRKEGQNVTLSCEQNLNHDAMYWYRQDPGQGLRLIYYSQIVNDFQKGDIAEGYSVSREKKESFPLTVTSAQKNPTAFYLCASSPRTGTGTEAFFGQGTRLTVV.

As regards this clone: The CDR3 end lies 3 residues beyond the end of the read and is filled in from the germline J gene. The chain links TRBV12-3 or TRBV12-4 to TRBJ2-1, with a tentative D call TRBD2 (5 bases). Trimming shortened V by 3 bases and J by 5 bases, and 8 bases separated the two germline ends. This CDR3 comprises 13 residues. The CDR3: CASSFSGDNEQFF. The covered CDR3 bases are TGTGCCAGCAGTTTCAGCGGAGACAATGAG.

Concerning this clone: The read ends 3 residues shy of where the CDR3 ends; the end is completed using the germline J gene. This sequence joins TRBV7-6 and TRBJ2-3; TRBD1 might be the D (5 bases). Looked up from germline, CDR1 is SGHVS and CDR2 is FNYEAQ. V lost 3 bases, J lost 3 bases, and 10 bases lay in between. CDR3 length equals 14 residues. This chain's CDR3 is CASSLDILTDTQYF. The DNA read from the CDR3 is TGTGCCAGCAGCTTGGACATCCTGACAGATACG.

Comments on this clone: The CDR3 end falls 3 residues outside the read, so it is completed with the germline J gene. The rearrangement links TRBV7-2 to TRBJ2-7; D possibly corresponds to TRBD1 (5 bases). CDR1 and CDR2 from the germline V gene are SGHTA and FQGNSA. With 3 bases removed from V and 4 bases from J, the gap between germline ends came to 16 bases. CDR3 size: 15 residues. CDR3: CASSFGQGGFYEQYF. The DNA read from the CDR3 is TGTGCCAGCAGCTTCGGGCAGGGTGGATTTTACGAG. The full variable domain, with the rest looked up from reference TRBV7-2 and TRBJ2-7, is GAGVSQSPSNKVTEKGKDVELRCDPISGHTALYWYRQSLGQGLEFLIYFQGNSAPDKSGLPSDRFSAERTGGSVSTLTIQRTQQEDSAVYLCASSFGQGGFYEQYFGPGTRLTVT.

With regard to this clone: The CDR3 extends 3 residues past the end of the read, so its final part is completed from the germline J gene. The chain combines TRBV7-3 with TRBJ2-2; D call uncertain. Germline-derived CDR1 and CDR2 are SGHTA and FQGTGA. CDR3 length: 13 residues. The V end lost 4 bases, the J end lost 1 base, and 4 bases lay between the germline ends. The CDR3 DNA, read in part, is TGTGCCAGCAGCTCGCGGAACACCGGGGAG. This translates into CASSSRNTGE. The whole CDR3 region reads CASSSRNTGELFF.

A remark on this clone: The DNA ends 3 residues before the CDR3 does, and the rest of the CDR3 is filled in from the germline J gene. V gene TRBV30 combines with J gene TRBJ2-7; tentatively, D is TRBD2 (5 bases). V gave up 3 bases and J gave up 3 bases, with 18 bases separating them. The CDR3 is 15 residues long. Per the germline V gene, CDR1 is GTSNPN and CDR2 is SVGIG (reference sequence). The covered CDR3 bases are TGTGCCTGGAGCGACCCTCGGGGTTACCTCTACGAG. Residues: CAWSDPRGYLYE. The entire CDR3 reads CAWSDPRGYLYEQYF. The full variable domain, completed using reference TRBV30 and TRBJ2-7, is SQTIHQWPATLVQPVGSPLSLECTVEGTSNPNLYWYRQAAGRGLQLLFYSVGIGQISSEVPQNLSASRPQDRQFILSSKKLLLSDSGFYLCAWSDPRGYLYEQYFGPGTRLTVT.

As concerns this clone: The read finishes 3 residues shy of the CDR3 end, and the germline J gene is used to complete it. The chain couples TRBV12-3 or TRBV12-4 to TRBJ1-5; D is uncertain. Trimming removed 3 bases from V and 6 bases from J, with 9 bases in between. The CDR3 runs to 13 residues. CDR3 protein: CASSFAAAQPQHF. Incomplete CDR3 DNA: TGTGCCAGCAGTTTCGCCGCGGCTCAGCCC.

Notes on this clone: Read sequence stops 3 residues before the CDR3 end, and the germline J gene provides the missing end. The V gene is TRBV10-3, the J gene TRBJ1-1; 9 nucleotides align to TRBD1. J was trimmed by 5 bases and V by 6 bases; bases with no gene match: 4. The CDR3 has 13 amino acids. Germline V CDR1 and CDR2: ENHRY, SYGVKD. The CDR3 reads CAIRTGGDTEAFF. CDR3 DNA, as far as it was read: TGTGCCATCAGGACAGGGGGTGATACTGAA.

About this clone itself: The read stops 3 residues short of the end of the CDR3; the missing end is completed from the germline J gene. The chain recombines TRBV13 with TRBJ2-2; the D gene is possibly TRBD1 (6 bases). Trimming removed 5 bases at V and 0 bases at J, with 13 bases between. Germline V lookup: CDR1 PRHDT, CDR2 FYEKMQ (reference sequence). This CDR3 has 16 residues. Partial CDR3 DNA: TGTGCCAGCAGCCCACGGGACAAGGCGAACACCGGGGAG. Amino acids: CASSPRDKANTGE. The CDR3, in full, reads CASSPRDKANTGELFF. Full variable domain (missing parts from reference TRBV13 and TRBJ2-2): AAGVIQSPRHLIKEKRETATLKCYPIPRHDTVYWYQQGPGQDPQFLISFYEKMQSDKGSIPDRFSAQQFSDYHSELNMSSLELGDSALYFCASSPRDKANTGELFFGEGSRLTVL.

The CDR3 protein is CASSAQGATEAFF. The covered CDR3 bases are TGTGCCAGCAGCGCCCAGGGGGCCACTGAA. This chain connects TRBV9 to TRBJ1-1, with TRBD1 matching 8 bases. From the germline J gene comes the end of the CDR3, since the read stops 3 residues before it. Unmatched junction bases numbered 2, after V lost 3 bases and J lost 4 bases. Germline lookup yields CDR1 SGDLS and CDR2 YYNGEE. This CDR3 contains 13 residues.

The DNA read from the CDR3 is TGCGCCAGCAGTTTATCGACAGGGCCCAATGAG. It translates to CASSLSTGPNE. In full, the CDR3 is CASSLSTGPNEQFF. The V call is TRBV5-1, the J call TRBJ2-1; 7 bases map to TRBD1. Read coverage stops 3 residues before the CDR3 terminus; the germline J gene supplies the remainder. V shed 5 bases, J shed 6 bases, and the junction held 8 bases outside the gene matches. This CDR3 has 14 residues. Germline V gives CDR1 SGHRS, CDR2 YFSETQ.

On this clone itself: The CDR3 goes on 3 residues after the read ends, and that part is filled in from the germline J gene. This sequence joins TRBV5-8 and TRBJ1-2; no clear D gene. From germline, CDR1 is SGHTS and CDR2 YDEGEE. This CDR3 spans 14 amino acids. The V end was cut by 1 base, the J end by 6 bases, with 13 bases between. CDR3 in amino acids: CASSLRQASNGYTF. The covered CDR3 bases are TGTGCCAGCAGCTTGAGGCAGGCCTCCAATGGC.

Note on this clone: Read sequence stops 3 residues before the CDR3 end, and the germline J gene provides the missing end. This chain joins TRBV6-2 or TRBV6-3 and TRBJ2-7; tentative D call: TRBD1 (6 bases). The length of the CDR3 is 15 residues. The V and J ends lost 2 bases and 5 bases respectively, with 16 bases between them. From germline, CDR1 is MNHEY and CDR2 SVGEGT. The CDR3 DNA, read in part, is TGTGCCAGCAGTTACGGAGAAGTAGGACAGAACGAG. Protein product: CASSYGEVGQNE. The full CDR3 protein is CASSYGEVGQNEQYF.

Note on this clone: Read coverage stops 3 residues before the CDR3 terminus; the germline J gene supplies the remainder. This chain uses TRBV14 with TRBJ2-7; possibly TRBD1 for D (5 bases). The CDR3 has 12 residues. V lost 4 bases and J lost 6, with 10 bases in between. Looked up from germline, CDR1 is SGHDN and CDR2 is FVKESK. This CDR3 reads CASSLGVGEQYF. The sequenced CDR3 bases are TGTGCCAGCAGCCTAGGGGTCGGCGAG. Supplemented by reference TRBV14 and TRBJ2-7, the full variable domain reads EAGVTQFPSHSVIEKGQTVTLRCDPISGHDNLYWYRRVMGKEIKFLLHFVKESKQDESGMPNNRFLAERTGGTYSTLKVQPAELEDSGVYFCASSLGVGEQYFGPGTRLTVT.

Comments on this clone: Read data end 3 residues before the CDR3 end; the end is taken from the germline J gene. The chain joins TRBV6-1 to TRBJ1-2; no clear D. The CDR3 spans 15 residues. Per germline, CDR1 MNHNS and CDR2 SASEGT. Deletions cut 1 base from V and 2 bases from J, with 11 bases between. The CDR3 bases that were read are TGTGCCAGCAGTGAAGGGCTTGGCCACAACTATGGC. The encoded protein is CASSEGLGHNYG. The complete CDR3 protein is CASSEGLGHNYGYTF.

As for this clone: The CDR3 goes on 3 residues after the read ends, and that part is filled in from the germline J gene. The rearrangement uses TRBV19 and TRBJ1-6; possible D gene TRBD1, 5 bases. The CDR3 spans 12 residues. Trimming shortened V by 6 bases and J by 7 bases, and 7 bases separated the two germline ends. The V gene's germline CDR1 is LNHDA and CDR2 SQIVND (reference sequence). The CDR3 bases that were read are TGTGCCAGTAGGCAGGGCAATTCACCC. Protein sequence: CASRQGNSP. The CDR3 in its entirety is CASRQGNSPLHF.

Of note for this clone: The sequence runs out 3 residues before the end of the CDR3; the remainder is reconstructed from the germline J gene. The V gene is TRBV7-9, the J gene TRBJ2-5; tentative D call: TRBD2 (5 bases). The V gene lost 5 bases and the J gene lost 0 bases, with 10 bases spanning the gap. This CDR3 has 14 residues. Germline V gene sequence: CDR1 SEHNR, CDR2 FQNEAQ (reference sequence). CDR3 bases read: TGTGCCAGCAGCCTCCGGGGAGACCAAGAGACC. This sequence encodes CASSLRGDQET. The whole CDR3 sequence is CASSLRGDQETQYF.